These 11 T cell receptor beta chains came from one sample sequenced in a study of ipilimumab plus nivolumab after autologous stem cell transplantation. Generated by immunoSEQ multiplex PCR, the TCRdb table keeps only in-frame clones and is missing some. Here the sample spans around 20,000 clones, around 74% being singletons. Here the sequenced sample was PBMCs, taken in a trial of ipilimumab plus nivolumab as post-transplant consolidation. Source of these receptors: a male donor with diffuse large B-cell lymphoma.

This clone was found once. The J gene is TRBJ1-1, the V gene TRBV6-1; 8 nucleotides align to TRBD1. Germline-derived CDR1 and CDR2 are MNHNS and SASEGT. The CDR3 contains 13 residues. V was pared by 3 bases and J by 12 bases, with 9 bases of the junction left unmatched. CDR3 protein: CASSDGTGTKSFF. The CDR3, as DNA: TGTGCCAGCAGTGATGGGACAGGAACCAAATCTTTCTTT.

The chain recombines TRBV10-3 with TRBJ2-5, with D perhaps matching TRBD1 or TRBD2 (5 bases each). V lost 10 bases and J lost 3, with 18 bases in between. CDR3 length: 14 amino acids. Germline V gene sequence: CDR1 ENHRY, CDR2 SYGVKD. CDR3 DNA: TGTGCCACTGTGGGGGATAGCGATAAAGAGACCCAGTACTTC. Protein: CATVGDSDKETQYF.

The chain's CDR3 is CASSPGLAGWDTQYF. The CDR3 DNA reads TGTGCCAGCAGCCCAGGACTAGCGGGGTGGGATACGCAGTATTTT. The rearrangement joins TRBV5-6 to TRBJ2-3, with 12 bases matching TRBD2. V dropped 4 bases and J dropped 6; count of bases not matched to a gene: 6. CDR3 length: 15 residues. Germline V CDR1 and CDR2: SGHDT, YYEEEE.

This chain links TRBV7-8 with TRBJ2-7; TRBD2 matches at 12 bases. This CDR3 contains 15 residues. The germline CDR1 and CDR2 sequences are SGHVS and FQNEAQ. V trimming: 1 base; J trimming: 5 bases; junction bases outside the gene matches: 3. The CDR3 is CASSLGRTSGNEQYF. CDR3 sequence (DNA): TGTGCCAGCAGCTTAGGCCGGACTAGCGGGAACGAGCAGTACTTC.

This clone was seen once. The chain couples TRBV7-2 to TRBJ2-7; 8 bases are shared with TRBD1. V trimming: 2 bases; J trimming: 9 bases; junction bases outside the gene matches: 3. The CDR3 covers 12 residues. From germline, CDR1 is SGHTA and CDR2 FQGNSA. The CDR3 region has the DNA TGTGCCAGCAGCTTATACGACAGGGGGCAGTACTTC. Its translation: CASSLYDRGQYF.

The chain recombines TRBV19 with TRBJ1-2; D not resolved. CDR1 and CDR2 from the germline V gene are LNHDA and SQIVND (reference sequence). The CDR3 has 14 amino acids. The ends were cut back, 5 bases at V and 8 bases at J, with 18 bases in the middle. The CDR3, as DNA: TGTGCCAGTAGTCAGACTGGGTCTACCGGGGGCTACACCTTC. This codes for CASSQTGSTGGYTF.

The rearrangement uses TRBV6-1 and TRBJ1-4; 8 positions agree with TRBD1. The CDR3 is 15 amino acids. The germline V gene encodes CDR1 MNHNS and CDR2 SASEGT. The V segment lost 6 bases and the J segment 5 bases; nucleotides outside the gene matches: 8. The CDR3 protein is CASSTTQGANEKLFF. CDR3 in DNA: TGTGCCAGCAGCACCACGCAGGGGGCGAATGAAAAACTGTTTTTT.

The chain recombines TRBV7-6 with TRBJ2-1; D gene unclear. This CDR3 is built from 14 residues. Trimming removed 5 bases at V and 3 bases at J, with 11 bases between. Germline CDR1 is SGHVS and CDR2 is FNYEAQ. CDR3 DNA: TGTGCCAGCAGCCTCCAGCCCGGCTACAATGAGCAGTTCTTC. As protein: CASSLQPGYNEQFF.

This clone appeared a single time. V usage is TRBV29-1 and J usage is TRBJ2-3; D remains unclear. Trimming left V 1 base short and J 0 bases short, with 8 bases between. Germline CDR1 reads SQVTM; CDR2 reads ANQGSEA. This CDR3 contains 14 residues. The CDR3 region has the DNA TGCAGCGTTGAAGGCCAGACTAGCACAGATACGCAGTATTTT. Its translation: CSVEGQTSTDTQYF.

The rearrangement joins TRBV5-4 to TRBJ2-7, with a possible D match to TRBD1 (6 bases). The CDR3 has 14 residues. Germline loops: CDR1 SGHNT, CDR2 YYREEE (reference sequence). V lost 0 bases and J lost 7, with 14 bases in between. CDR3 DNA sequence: TGTGCCAGCAGCTTGGACAGGGTTCTGGGGGAGCAGTACTTC. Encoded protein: CASSLDRVLGEQYF.

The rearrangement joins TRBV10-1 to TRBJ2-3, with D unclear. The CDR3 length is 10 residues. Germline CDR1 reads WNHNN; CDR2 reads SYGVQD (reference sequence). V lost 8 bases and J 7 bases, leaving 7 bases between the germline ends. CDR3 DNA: TGCGCCAGCTGGGAATATACGCAGTATTTT. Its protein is CASWEYTQYF.